This TCR beta chain appears in the sequencing data of a study of blood T cells in healthy people across ages. Looked up from germline, CDR1 is LNHNV and CDR2 is YYDKDF (reference sequence). Trimming pared 0 bases from V and 13 bases from J, leaving 19 bases between. This CDR3 contains 15 residues. For the second PCR, which ran for 7 to 11 cycles, a sample-barcoded 5' primer and a J-beta primer mix were used. TCRdb re-analysed the 5' RACE reads in MiXCR, keeping a single row per CDR3 protein. Of around 1,600,000 distinct CDR3 sequences detected, about 45% appear once; the ten largest clones hold just over 4%.

The chain is built from TRBV15 and TRBJ2-4; TRBD2 is a possible D gene (5 bases). Sequencing used blood. This receptor was identified in a woman in her late teens or twenties in good health. CDR3 sequence: CATSRDRISSREQYF. As DNA, the CDR3 is TGTGCCACCAGCAGAGATAGGATCTCGTCTAGGGAGCAGTACTTC.